The present T cell receptor beta chain was sequenced within a study of blood T cell repertoires in COVID-19. Data came from immunoSEQ multiplex PCR; TCRdb stores just in-frame clones and leaves some out. The sample includes 210,000 or so clones, about 83% of them seen just once. CDR3 size: 13 residues. V shed 7 bases and J shed 5 bases, with 14 bases lying between them. The V gene's germline CDR1 is MNHEY and CDR2 SVGAGI. The chain uses TRBV6-5 and TRBJ2-5; D possibly corresponds to TRBD1 (6 bases). Sequencing was performed on peripheral blood. The TCR comes from a woman aged 45-59 years with active or convalescent COVID-19. CDR3 DNA sequence: TGTGCCAGCACTTCCAGGGGTAAGGAGACCCAGTACTTC. It is translated as CASTSRGKETQYF.